The clone carrying this T cell receptor (beta chain) was observed at least ten times. Its specificity is unknown. A total of 2 million PBMCs stored at -80 degrees C provided the unsorted libraries. This specimen belongs to a study of neurological immune-mediated disorders. Study observations and caveats: The study phylogenetically grouped the repertoires of 18 of 34 multiple sclerosis patients into one related-CDR3 cluster, a possible signature. For the multiple sclerosis repertoire cluster, an association with any clinical or MRI feature was absent.

The authors made cDNA by 5'RACE with 10-nucleotide random UMIs. TCRdb processed the 5' RACE reads anew with MiXCR; each CDR3 protein has one entry. The sample lists about 120,000 distinct CDR3 sequences, 3.2% occurring once. The TCR comes from a woman aged 25 to 45 with multiple sclerosis. Sequencing was carried out using PBMCs.

The CDR3 protein is CASSLGDSKETQYF. In DNA, the CDR3 is TGCGCCAGCAGCTTGGGGGACAGTAAAGAGACCCAGTACTTC. The gene calls are TRBV5-1 and TRBJ2-5, with 7 bases matching TRBD1. V shed 0 bases, J shed 3 bases, and the junction held 2 bases outside the gene matches. This CDR3 is 14 amino acids long. Germline CDR1 is SGHRS and CDR2 is YFSETQ.